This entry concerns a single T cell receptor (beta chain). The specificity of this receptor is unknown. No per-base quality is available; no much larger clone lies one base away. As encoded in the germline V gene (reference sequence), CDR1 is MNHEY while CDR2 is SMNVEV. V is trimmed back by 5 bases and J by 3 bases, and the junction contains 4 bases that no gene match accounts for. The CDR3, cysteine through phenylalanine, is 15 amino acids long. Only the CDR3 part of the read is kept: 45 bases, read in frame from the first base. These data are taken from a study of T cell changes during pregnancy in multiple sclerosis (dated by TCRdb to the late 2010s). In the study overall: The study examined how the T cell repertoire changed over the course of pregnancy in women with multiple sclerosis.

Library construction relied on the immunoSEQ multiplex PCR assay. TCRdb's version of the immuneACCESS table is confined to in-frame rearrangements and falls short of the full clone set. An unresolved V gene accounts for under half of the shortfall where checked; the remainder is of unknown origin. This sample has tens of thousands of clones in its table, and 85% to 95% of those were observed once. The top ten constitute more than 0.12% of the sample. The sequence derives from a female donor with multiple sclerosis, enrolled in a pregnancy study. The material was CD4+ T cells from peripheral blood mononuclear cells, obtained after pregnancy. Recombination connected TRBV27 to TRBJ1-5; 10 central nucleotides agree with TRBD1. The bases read TGTGCCAGCAGTCTCGGGACAGGGGTCAATCAGCCCCAGCATTTT. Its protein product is CASSLGTGVNQPQHF.